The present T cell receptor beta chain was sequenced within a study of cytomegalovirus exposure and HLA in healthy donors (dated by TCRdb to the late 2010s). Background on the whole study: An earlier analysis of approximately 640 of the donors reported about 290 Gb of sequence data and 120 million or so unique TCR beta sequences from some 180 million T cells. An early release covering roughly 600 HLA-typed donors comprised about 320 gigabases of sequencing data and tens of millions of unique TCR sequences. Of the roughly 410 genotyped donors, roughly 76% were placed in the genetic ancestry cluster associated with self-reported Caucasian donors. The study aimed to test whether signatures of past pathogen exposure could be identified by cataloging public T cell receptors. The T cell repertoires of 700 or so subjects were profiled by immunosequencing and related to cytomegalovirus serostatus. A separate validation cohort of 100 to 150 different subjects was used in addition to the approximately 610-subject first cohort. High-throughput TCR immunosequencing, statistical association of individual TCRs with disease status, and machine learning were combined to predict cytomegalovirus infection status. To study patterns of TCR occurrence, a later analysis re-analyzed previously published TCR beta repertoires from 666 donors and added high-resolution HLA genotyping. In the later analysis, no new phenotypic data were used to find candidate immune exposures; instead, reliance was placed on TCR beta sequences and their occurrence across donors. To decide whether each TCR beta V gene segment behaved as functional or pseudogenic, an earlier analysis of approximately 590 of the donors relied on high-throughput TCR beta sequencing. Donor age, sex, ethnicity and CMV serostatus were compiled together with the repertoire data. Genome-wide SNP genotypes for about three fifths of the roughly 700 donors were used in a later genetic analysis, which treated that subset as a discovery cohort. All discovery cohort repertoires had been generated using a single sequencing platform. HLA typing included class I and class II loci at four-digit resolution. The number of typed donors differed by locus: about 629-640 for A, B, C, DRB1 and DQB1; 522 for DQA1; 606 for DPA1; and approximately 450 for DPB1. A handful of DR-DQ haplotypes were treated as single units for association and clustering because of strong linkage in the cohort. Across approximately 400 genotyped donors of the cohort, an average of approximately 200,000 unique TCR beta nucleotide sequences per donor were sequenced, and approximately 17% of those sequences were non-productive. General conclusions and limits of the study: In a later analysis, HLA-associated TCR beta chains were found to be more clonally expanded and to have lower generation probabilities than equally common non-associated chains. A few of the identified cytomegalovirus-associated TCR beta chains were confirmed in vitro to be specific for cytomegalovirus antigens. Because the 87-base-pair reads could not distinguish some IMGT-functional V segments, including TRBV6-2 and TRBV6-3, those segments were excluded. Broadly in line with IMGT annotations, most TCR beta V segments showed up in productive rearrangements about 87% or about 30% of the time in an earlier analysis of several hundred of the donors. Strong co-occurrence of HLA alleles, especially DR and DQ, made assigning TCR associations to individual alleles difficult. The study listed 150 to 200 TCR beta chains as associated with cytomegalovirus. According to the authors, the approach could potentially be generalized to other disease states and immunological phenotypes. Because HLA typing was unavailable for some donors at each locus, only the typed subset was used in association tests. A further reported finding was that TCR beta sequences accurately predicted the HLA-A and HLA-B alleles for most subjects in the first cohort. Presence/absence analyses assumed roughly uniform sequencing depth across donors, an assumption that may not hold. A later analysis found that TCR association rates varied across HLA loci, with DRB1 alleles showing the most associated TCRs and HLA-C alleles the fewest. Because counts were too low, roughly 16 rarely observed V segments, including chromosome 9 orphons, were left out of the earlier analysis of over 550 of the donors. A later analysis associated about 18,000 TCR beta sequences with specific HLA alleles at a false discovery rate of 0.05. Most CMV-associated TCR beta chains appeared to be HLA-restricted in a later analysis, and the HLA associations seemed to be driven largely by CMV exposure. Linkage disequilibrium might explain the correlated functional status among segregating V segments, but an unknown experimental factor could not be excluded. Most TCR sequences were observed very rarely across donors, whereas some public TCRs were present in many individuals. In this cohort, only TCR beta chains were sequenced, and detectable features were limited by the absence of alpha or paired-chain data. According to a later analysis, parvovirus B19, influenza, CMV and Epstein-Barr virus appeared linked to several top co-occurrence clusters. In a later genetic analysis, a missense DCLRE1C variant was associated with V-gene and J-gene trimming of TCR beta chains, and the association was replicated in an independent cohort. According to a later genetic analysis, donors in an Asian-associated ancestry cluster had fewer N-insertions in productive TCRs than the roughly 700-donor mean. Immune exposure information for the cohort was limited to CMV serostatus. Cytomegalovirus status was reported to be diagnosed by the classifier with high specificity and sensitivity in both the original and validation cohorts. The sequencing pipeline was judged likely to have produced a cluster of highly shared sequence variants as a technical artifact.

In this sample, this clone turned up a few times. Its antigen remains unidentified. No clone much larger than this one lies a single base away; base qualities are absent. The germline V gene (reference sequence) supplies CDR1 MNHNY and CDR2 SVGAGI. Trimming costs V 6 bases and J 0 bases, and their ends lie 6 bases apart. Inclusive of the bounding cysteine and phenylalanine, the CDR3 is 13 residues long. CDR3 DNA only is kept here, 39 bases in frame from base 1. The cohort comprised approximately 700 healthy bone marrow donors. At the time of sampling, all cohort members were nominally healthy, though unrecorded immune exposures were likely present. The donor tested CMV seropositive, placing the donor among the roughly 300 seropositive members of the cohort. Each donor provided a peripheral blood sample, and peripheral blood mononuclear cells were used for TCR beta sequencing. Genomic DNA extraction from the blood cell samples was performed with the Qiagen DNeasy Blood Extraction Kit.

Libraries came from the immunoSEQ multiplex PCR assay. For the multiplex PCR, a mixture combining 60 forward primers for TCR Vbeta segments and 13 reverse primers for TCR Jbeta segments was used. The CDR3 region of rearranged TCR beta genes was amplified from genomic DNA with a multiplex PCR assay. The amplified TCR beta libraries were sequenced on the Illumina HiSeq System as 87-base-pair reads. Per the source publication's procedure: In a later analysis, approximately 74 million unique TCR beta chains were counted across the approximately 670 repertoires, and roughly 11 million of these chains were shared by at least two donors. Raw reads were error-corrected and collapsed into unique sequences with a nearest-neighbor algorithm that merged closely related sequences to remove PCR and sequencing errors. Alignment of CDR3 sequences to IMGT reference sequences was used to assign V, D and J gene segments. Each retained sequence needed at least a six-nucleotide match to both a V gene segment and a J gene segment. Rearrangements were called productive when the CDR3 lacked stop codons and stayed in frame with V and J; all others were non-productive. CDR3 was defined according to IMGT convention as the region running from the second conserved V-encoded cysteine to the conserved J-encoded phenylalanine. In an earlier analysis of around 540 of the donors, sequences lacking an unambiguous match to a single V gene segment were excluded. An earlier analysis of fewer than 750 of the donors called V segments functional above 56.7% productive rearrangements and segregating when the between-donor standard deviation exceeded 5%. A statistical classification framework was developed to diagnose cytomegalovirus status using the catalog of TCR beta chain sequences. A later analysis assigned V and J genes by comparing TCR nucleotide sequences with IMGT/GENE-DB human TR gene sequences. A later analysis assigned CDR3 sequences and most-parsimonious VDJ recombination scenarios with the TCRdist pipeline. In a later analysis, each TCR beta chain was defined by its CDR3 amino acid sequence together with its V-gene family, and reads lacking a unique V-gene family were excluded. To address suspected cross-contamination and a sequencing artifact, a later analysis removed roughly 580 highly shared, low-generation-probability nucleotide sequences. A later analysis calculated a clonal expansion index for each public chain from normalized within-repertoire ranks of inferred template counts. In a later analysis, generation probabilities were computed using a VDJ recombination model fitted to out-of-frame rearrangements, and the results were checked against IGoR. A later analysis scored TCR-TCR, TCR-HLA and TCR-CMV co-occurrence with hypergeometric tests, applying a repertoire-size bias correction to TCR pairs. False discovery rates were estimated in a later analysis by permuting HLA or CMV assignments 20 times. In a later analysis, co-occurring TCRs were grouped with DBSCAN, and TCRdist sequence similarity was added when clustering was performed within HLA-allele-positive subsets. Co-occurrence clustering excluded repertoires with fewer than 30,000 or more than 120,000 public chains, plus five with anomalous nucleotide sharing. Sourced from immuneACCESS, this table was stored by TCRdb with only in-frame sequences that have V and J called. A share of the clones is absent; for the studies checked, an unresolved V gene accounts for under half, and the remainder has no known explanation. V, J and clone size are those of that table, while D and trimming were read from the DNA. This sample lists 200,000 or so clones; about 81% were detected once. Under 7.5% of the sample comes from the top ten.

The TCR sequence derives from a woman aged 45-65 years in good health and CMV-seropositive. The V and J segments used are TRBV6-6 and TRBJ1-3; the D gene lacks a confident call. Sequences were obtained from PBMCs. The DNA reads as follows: TGTGCCAGCAGGAGTAACTCTGGAAACACCATATATTTT. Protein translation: CASRSNSGNTIYF.